A selection of T cell receptor beta chains follows, all from one sample in a study of blood T cells in healthy people across ages. TCRdb independently ran MiXCR on the 5' RACE reads; one entry per CDR3 protein. The top ten clones hold under 25% of a sample with hundreds of thousands of distinct CDR3 sequences, more than 40% of them seen once. The sequenced sample consisted of blood. The receptors shown here come from a woman aged 60-75 years in good health. Both conserved end residues are part of each CDR3. The D gene is left open where the match is weak. Rows give clone size only sometimes, using once, few, many, or a class for an expanded clone.

d_call,v_call,j_call,clone_size,cdr3_aa,cdr3_nt
.,TRBV6-1,TRBJ2-5,once,CASSVIQRGQETQYF,TGTGCCAGCAGTGTAATCCAAAGAGGACAAGAGACCCAGTACTTC
.,TRBV21-1,TRBJ1-2,.,CASASPVLGYTF,TGTGCCAGCGCAAGCCCCGTTCTTGGCTACACCTTC
.,TRBV6-5,TRBJ2-5,few,CASSYSPASYQETQYF,TGTGCCAGCAGTTACTCTCCAGCCTCATACCAAGAGACCCAGTACTTC
TRBD2,TRBV9,TRBJ2-3,.,CTSSANSGGAGTDTQYF,TGTACCAGCAGCGCAAATAGCGGGGGGGCCGGCACAGATACGCAGTATTTT
.,TRBV7-3,TRBJ1-2,few,CASSPNPTGRYGYTF,TGTGCCAGCAGCCCCAACCCCACAGGGCGGTATGGCTACACCTTC
.,TRBV6-5,TRBJ2-3,.,CASSYSYSTDTQYF,TGTGCCAGCAGTTACTCCTATAGCACAGATACGCAGTATTTT
TRBD2,TRBV4-2,TRBJ2-5,.,CAGSPKAGGETQYF,TGTGCCGGCAGCCCAAAAGCGGGAGGGGAGACCCAGTACTTC
TRBD1,TRBV4-1,TRBJ2-3,.,CASSQEPPTGSSTDTQYF,TGCGCCAGCAGCCAAGAGCCCCCGACAGGGTCTAGCACAGATACGCAGTATTTT
.,TRBV4-1,TRBJ1-5,many,CASSHKGQGGQPQHF,TGCGCCAGCAGCCATAAAGGTCAAGGTGGGCAGCCCCAGCATTTT
TRBD2,TRBV4-3,TRBJ2-3,.,CASSQDLDAGGEVDTQYF,TGCGCCAGCAGCCAAGACCTCGATGCGGGAGGGGAGGTTGATACGCAGTATTTT
TRBD1,TRBV6-1,TRBJ1-5,few,CASRDGQGSQPQHF,TGTGCCAGCAGAGACGGACAGGGGAGTCAGCCCCAGCATTTT
.,TRBV14,TRBJ2-1,once,CTSSQLRRGNEQFF,TGTACCAGCAGCCAACTGCGCAGGGGAAATGAGCAGTTCTTC
TRBD2,TRBV7-2,TRBJ2-5,many,CASSERLAGQETQYF,TGTGCCAGCAGCGAAAGACTAGCGGGCCAAGAGACCCAGTACTTC
TRBD2,TRBV20-1,TRBJ2-7,.,CSAKNLAGTHNEQYF,TGCAGTGCTAAGAACCTAGCGGGGACACACAATGAGCAGTACTTC
.,TRBV12-3/TRBV12-4,TRBJ2-1,.,CASSPQMQEQFF,TGTGCCAGCAGTCCCCAAATGCAGGAGCAGTTCTTC
.,TRBV6-5,TRBJ1-2,.,CASSPSLTGNFGYTF,TGTGCCAGCAGTCCGTCCTTAACAGGGAACTTTGGCTACACCTTC
.,TRBV10-2,TRBJ2-1,once,CASSQADNEQFF,TGCGCCAGCTCTCAGGCGGACAATGAGCAGTTCTTC
.,TRBV20-1,TRBJ1-1,.,CSAMPEAFF,TGCAGTGCTATGCCGGAAGCTTTCTTT
.,TRBV4-3,TRBJ2-1,many,CASSQDLLAGELNEQFF,TGCGCCAGCAGCCAAGATCTTTTAGCTGGGGAACTCAATGAGCAGTTCTTC
.,TRBV6-2/TRBV6-3,TRBJ2-7,.,CASSLSGEGEQYF,TGTGCCAGCAGTTTATCGGGAGAAGGCGAGCAGTACTTC
.,TRBV7-9,TRBJ2-1,.,CASSPGSVGGEQFF,TGTGCCAGCAGCCCAGGTTCGGTGGGAGGCGAGCAGTTCTTC
.,TRBV7-9,TRBJ1-1,.,CASSPAVDTTVKAFF,TGTGCCAGCAGCCCGGCGGTGGACACCACGGTGAAAGCTTTCTTT